The clone carrying this T cell receptor beta chain has just one count. This sample includes further DNA sequences coding for the same CDR3. Seattle patient enrollment occurred during active infection, with longitudinal follow-up thereafter. The data stem from a study of blood T cell repertoires in COVID-19. For the study at large: The United States, Italy and Spain supplied acute and convalescent COVID-19 samples. T cells, B-cell-depleted T cells, or PBMCs supplied cDNA or gDNA.

Using immunoSEQ multiplex PCR, the repertoire was profiled, and TCRdb retains in-frame clones only, with some absent. The repertoire holds approximately 90,000 clones, with approximately 80% as singletons. Trimming removed 4 bases from V and 0 bases from J, with 19 bases in between. This CDR3 spans 17 amino acids. Germline CDR1 is SEHNR and CDR2 is FQNEAQ (reference sequence). This sequence originates from a man in his sixties or seventies with COVID-19, enrolled during active disease. The sample comprised peripheral blood. The J gene is TRBJ2-7, the V gene TRBV7-9; weak D call: TRBD1 (7 bases). The DNA for the CDR3 is TGTGCCAGCAGCTCCCCAGGGGGGCAGACCTTCTCCTACGAGCAGTACTTC. Protein product: CASSSPGGQTFSYEQYF.